Below are 2 T cell receptor beta chains sequenced from a single sample in a study of blood T cell repertoires in COVID-19 (dated by TCRdb to about 2020). Receptors were amplified or captured by the immunoSEQ multiplex PCR assay. TCRdb stores this immuneACCESS table with in-frame sequences only. Part of the clones is absent; in the studies checked, under half of the shortfall reflects unresolved V genes, and no reason is known for the rest. The sample profile shows 50,000 to 80,000 clones; 88% of them were found once. The ten largest clonotypes hold about 40% of the sample. The sequencing input was peripheral blood. These receptors were collected from a woman aged 55-69 years with COVID-19, enrolled during active disease.

The chain combines TRBV6-2 or TRBV6-3 with TRBJ2-1, with TRBD1 identical over 9 bases. This CDR3 is built from 16 residues. CDR1 and CDR2 (germline): MNHEY, SVGEGT. With V trimmed by 6 bases and J by 3 bases, 9 bases remained unmatched. The DNA of the CDR3 is TGTGCCAGCAGCACCGCGACAGGGGGTGTCTACAATGAGCAGTTCTTC. Translating gives CASSTATGGVYNEQFF.

The chain is built from TRBV5-4 and TRBJ1-1; tentatively, D is TRBD1 (6 bases). The CDR3 totals 15 residues. V was shortened by 4 bases and J by 4 bases, with 17 bases between the two germline ends. Germline V CDR1 and CDR2: SGHNT, YYREEE (reference sequence). CDR3 sequence: CASSITQGWGTEAFF. CDR3 DNA: TGTGCCAGCAGCATAACACAGGGTTGGGGCACTGAAGCTTTCTTT.